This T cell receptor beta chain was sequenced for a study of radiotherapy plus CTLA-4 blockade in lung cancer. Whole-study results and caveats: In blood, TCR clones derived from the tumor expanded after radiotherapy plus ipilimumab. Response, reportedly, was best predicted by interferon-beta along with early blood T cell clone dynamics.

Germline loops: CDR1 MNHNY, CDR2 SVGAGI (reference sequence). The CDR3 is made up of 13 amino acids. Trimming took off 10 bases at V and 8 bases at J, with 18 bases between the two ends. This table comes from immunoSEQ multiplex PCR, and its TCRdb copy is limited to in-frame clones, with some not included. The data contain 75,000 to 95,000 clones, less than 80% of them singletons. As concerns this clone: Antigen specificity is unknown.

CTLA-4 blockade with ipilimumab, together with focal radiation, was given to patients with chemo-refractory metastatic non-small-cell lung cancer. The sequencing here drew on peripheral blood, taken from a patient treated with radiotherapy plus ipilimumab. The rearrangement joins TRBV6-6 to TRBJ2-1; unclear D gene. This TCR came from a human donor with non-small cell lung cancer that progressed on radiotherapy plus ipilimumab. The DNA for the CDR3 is TGTGCCACAACGGACGCCTCGTGGGATGAGCAGTTCTTC. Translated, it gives CATTDASWDEQFF.